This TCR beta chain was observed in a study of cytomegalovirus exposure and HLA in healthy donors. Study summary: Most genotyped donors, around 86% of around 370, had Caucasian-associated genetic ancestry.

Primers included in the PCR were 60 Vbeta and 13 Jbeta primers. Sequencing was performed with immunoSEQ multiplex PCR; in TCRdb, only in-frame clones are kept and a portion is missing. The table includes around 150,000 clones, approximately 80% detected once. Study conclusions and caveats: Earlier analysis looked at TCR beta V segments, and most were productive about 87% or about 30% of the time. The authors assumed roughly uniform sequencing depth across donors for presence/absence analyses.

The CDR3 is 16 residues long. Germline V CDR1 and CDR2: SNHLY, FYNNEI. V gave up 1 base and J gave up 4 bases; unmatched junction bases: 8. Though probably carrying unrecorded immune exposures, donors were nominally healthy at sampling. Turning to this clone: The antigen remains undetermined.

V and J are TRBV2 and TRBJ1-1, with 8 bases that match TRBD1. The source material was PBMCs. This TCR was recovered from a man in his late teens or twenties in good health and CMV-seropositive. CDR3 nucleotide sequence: TGTGCCAGCAGTGAAGGGCAGGGGGCGCTTGGCACTGAAGCTTTCTTT. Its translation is CASSEGQGALGTEAFF.